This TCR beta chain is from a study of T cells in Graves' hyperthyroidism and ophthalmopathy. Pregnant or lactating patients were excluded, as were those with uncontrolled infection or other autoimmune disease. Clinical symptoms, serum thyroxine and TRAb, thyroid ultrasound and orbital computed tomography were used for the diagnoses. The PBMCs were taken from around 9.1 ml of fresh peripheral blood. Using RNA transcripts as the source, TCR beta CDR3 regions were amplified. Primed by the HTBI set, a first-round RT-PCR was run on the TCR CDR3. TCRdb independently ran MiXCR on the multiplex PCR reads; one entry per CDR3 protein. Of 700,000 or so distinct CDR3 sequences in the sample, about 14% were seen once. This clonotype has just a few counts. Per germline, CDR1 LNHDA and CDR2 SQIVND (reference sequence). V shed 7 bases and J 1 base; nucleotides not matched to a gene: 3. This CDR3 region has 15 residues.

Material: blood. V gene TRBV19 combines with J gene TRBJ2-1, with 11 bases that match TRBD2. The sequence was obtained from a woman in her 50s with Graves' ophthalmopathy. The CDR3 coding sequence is TGTGCCAGTACTACTAGCGGGAGTTCCTACAATGAGCAGTTCTTC. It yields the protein CASTTSGSSYNEQFF.